Below are 17 T cell receptor beta chains sequenced from a single sample in a study of PD-L1 blockade in urothelial cancer. Regarding time point: peripheral blood 6 weeks after treatment start. The repertoire was sequenced with immunoSEQ multiplex PCR; TCRdb's copy has only in-frame clones and lacks some. The sample consists of some 110,000 clones, 75% to 95% of them appearing once. Specimen: PBMCs, collected around atezolizumab (anti-PD-L1) treatment. The receptors stem from a man aged 55-75 years with urothelial cancer.

This rearrangement joins TRBV11-2 to TRBJ2-1; the D is unclear. Trimming pared 3 bases from V and 12 bases from J, leaving 12 bases between. CDR1 and CDR2 from the germline V gene are SGHAT and FQNNGV. The CDR3 contains 12 residues. Written as DNA, the CDR3 is TGTGCCAGCAGCTTGGATAACCGGGTGCAGTTCTTC. Amino acids: CASSLDNRVQFF.

The chain recombines TRBV4-1 with TRBJ2-6; 7 nucleotides align to TRBD1. Trimming cost V 0 bases and J 0 bases; bases outside gene matches: 5. The V gene's germline CDR1 is MGHRA and CDR2 YSYEKL. CDR3 size: 18 residues. This CDR3 reads CASSQERTGLSGANVLTF. In DNA, the CDR3 is TGCGCCAGCAGCCAAGAGAGGACAGGCCTCTCTGGGGCCAACGTCCTGACTTTC.

The DNA for the CDR3 is TGTGCCACCAGCAGAGCGGACAGTAACTATGGCTACACCTTC. Translation: CATSRADSNYGYTF. The V and J genes are TRBV15 and TRBJ1-2; possibly TRBD1 for D (6 bases). This CDR3 comprises 14 residues. Per germline, CDR1 LNHNV and CDR2 YYDKDF (reference sequence). V gave up 1 base and J gave up 1 base, with 7 bases separating them.

A single count supports this clone. The J gene is TRBJ2-7, the V gene TRBV5-4, with 9 bases that match TRBD1. Germline lookup yields CDR1 SGHNT and CDR2 YYREEE (reference sequence). The V segment lost 3 bases and the J segment 5 bases; nucleotides outside the gene matches: 12. The CDR3 sequence is 16 residues long. CDR3 in DNA: TGTGCCAGCAGCTCTGGAAGGGACAGGGCTAAAGACGAGCAGTACTTC. It is translated as CASSSGRDRAKDEQYF.

This clone was picked up one time. The chain combines TRBV2 with TRBJ2-4, with 8 nucleotides matching TRBD2. There are 18 residues in the CDR3. Germline V gene data show CDR1 as SNHLY and CDR2 as FYNNEI. The V segment lost 4 bases and the J segment 0 bases; nucleotides outside the gene matches: 11. The CDR3 nucleotides are TGTGCCAGCAGTGTACCGGGAGGGACGACTTTAGCCAAAAACATTCAGTACTTC. It specifies CASSVPGGTTLAKNIQYF.

This sequence joins TRBV10-3 and TRBJ2-2; D is possibly TRBD2 (6 bases). CDR1 and CDR2 (germline): ENHRY, SYGVKD. V was shortened by 6 bases and J by 4 bases, with 12 bases between the two germline ends. The CDR3 is 14 amino acids. CDR3 DNA sequence: TGTGCCATCAGCCCGGGACTGACCACCGGGGAGCTGTTTTTT. Translating gives CAISPGLTTGELFF.

The chain employs TRBV30 and TRBJ2-1; TRBD2 agrees at 7 bases. This CDR3 is 13 amino acids long. Trimming took 0 bases from V and 8 from J; bases not matched to a gene: 4. Per germline, CDR1 GTSNPN and CDR2 SVGIG (reference sequence). The CDR3 DNA is TGTGCCTGGAGTGTACACGCGGGGGATGAGCAGTTCTTC. Translated, it gives CAWSVHAGDEQFF. Supplemented by reference TRBV30 and TRBJ2-1, the full variable domain reads SQTIHQWPATLVQPVGSPLSLECTVEGTSNPNLYWYRQAAGRGLQLLFYSVGIGQISSEVPQNLSASRPQDRQFILSSKKLLLSDSGFYLCAWSVHAGDEQFFGPGTRLTVL.

The chain carries TRBV7-2 and TRBJ2-5; 11 nucleotides agree with TRBD2. Trimming at V came to 3 bases and at J to 2 bases, leaving 2 bases not matched to a gene. In germline, CDR1 is SGHTA, CDR2 FQGNSA. The CDR3 has 15 amino acids. The CDR3 coding sequence is TGTGCCAGCAGCTTTAGCGGGGGGGATCAAGAGACCCAGTACTTC. As protein: CASSFSGGDQETQYF.

V is TRBV10-3 and J is TRBJ2-7, with a possible D match to TRBD2 (6 bases). CDR1 and CDR2 from the germline V gene are ENHRY and SYGVKD. Between the trimmed V and J ends, which lost 0 bases and 7 bases, there was a span of 16 bases. This CDR3 comprises 15 residues. Here the CDR3 reads CAISESQGRGGEQYF. In nucleotides, the CDR3 is TGTGCCATCAGTGAGTCTCAGGGTCGGGGAGGAGAGCAGTACTTC.

V usage is TRBV7-3 and J usage is TRBJ1-1; the D is unclear. Per the germline V gene, CDR1 is SGHTA and CDR2 is FQGTGA. Trimming took 0 bases from V and 0 from J, leaving 5 bases between them. This CDR3 region has 14 residues. The CDR3: CASSLTRMNTEAFF. In DNA, the CDR3 is TGTGCCAGCAGCTTAACGCGGATGAACACTGAAGCTTTCTTT.

This clone was detected a few times. This chain links TRBV4-2 with TRBJ2-1, with 10 bases that match TRBD2. CDR3 length: 16 amino acids. V gave up 0 bases and J gave up 9 bases; unmatched junction bases: 8. Germline V gene data show CDR1 as LGHNA and CDR2 as YNFKEQ. The CDR3 loop reads CASSQESGRAGGEQFF. CDR3 DNA: TGTGCCAGCAGCCAAGAGAGCGGGAGGGCCGGAGGTGAGCAGTTCTTC.

This clone was observed a few times. The rearrangement uses TRBV10-3 and TRBJ2-1; weak D call: TRBD2 (5 bases). This CDR3 is 12 amino acids long. V was shortened by 8 bases and J by 6 bases, with 11 bases between the two germline ends. Germline V lookup: CDR1 ENHRY, CDR2 SYGVKD. The CDR3 loop is CAISHRGNEQFF. The CDR3, as DNA: TGTGCCATCTCCCACCGGGGCAATGAGCAGTTCTTC.

This clone occurred a few times. V usage is TRBV10-2 and J usage is TRBJ1-1; D is ambiguous. The germline gives CDR1 WSHSY, CDR2 SAAADI. Trimming removed 7 bases at V and 7 bases at J, with 13 bases between. The CDR3 totals 12 residues. CDR3 bases: TGCGCCAGCACTGACCTGACACGTGAAGCTTTCTTT. Translation: CASTDLTREAFF.

The CDR3 loop reads CASRGSESYNEQFF. CDR3 DNA sequence: TGTGCCAGCAGAGGCTCGGAGTCCTACAATGAGCAGTTCTTC. This sequence joins TRBV5-4 and TRBJ2-1; D is uncertain. CDR1 and CDR2 from the germline V gene are SGHNT and YYREEE (reference sequence). There are 14 residues in the CDR3. V was cut by 5 bases and J by 1 base, with 10 bases left in between.

The gene calls are TRBV18 and TRBJ1-1, with 8 positions matching TRBD1. V shed 2 bases, J shed 2 bases, and the junction held 4 bases outside the gene matches. The germline CDR1 and CDR2 sequences are KGHSH and LQKENI. The CDR3 has 15 residues. The CDR3 DNA follows: TGTGCCAGCTCACCAGCCCCAGGGGGCAACACTGAAGCTTTCTTT. The encoded protein is CASSPAPGGNTEAFF.

This chain connects TRBV5-4 to TRBJ2-7, with TRBD2 matching over 8 bases. This CDR3 spans 14 amino acids. Germline V lookup: CDR1 SGHNT, CDR2 YYREEE (reference sequence). With 4 bases clipped from V and 3 bases from J, the junction kept 6 bases outside the gene matches. CDR3 sequence (DNA): TGTGCCAGCAGCGCCAGCGGGGGTCTCTACGAGCAGTACTTC. This codes for CASSASGGLYEQYF.

The chain combines TRBV30 with TRBJ1-5; no definite D call. CDR1 and CDR2 (germline): GTSNPN, SVGIG (reference sequence). This CDR3 contains 12 residues. Between the trimmed V and J ends, which lost 4 bases and 0 bases, there was a span of 4 bases. This CDR3 is CAWTNSNQPQHF. CDR3 nucleotide sequence: TGTGCCTGGACTAATAGCAATCAGCCCCAGCATTTT.